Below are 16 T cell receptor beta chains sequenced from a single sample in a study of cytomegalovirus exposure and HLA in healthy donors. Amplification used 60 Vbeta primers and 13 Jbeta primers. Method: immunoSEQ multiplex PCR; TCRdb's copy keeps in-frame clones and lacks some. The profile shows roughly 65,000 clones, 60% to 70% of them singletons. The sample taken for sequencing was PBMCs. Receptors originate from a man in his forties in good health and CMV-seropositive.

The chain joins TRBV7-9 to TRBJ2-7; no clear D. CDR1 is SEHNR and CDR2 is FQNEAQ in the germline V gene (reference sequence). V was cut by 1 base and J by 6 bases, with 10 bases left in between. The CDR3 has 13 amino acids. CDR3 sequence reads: CASSLDAPGEQYF. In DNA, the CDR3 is TGTGCCAGCAGCTTAGATGCCCCGGGCGAGCAGTACTTC.

The CDR3 DNA follows: TGTGCCAGCAGTCCCGGCCAGGGGGAAAAACTGTTTTTT. It yields the protein CASSPGQGEKLFF. The rearrangement links TRBV6-1 to TRBJ1-4; D possibly corresponds to TRBD1 (6 bases). CDR3 length: 13 residues. Trimming removed 5 bases from V and 8 bases from J, with 12 bases in between. Germline CDR1 and CDR2: MNHNS and SASEGT.

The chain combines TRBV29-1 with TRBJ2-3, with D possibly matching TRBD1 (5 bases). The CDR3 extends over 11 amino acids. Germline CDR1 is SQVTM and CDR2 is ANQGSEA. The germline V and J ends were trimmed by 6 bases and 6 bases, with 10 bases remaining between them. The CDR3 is CSVASGDTQYF. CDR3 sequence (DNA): TGCAGCGTCGCGTCAGGGGATACGCAGTATTTT.

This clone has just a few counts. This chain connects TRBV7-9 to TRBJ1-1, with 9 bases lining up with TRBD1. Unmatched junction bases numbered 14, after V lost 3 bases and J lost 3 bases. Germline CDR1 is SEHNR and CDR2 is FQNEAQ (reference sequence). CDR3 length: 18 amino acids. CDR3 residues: CASSFYRGRGRLDTEAFF. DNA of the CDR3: TGTGCCAGCAGCTTTTACAGGGGGCGGGGGCGGTTGGACACTGAAGCTTTCTTT.

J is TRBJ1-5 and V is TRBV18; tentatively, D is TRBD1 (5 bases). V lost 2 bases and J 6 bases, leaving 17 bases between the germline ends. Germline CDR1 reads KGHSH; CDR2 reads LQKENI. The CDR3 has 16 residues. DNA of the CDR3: TGTGCCAGCTCACCAGGGACTCCAGCCTCCGGTCAGCCCCAGCATTTT. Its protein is CASSPGTPASGQPQHF.

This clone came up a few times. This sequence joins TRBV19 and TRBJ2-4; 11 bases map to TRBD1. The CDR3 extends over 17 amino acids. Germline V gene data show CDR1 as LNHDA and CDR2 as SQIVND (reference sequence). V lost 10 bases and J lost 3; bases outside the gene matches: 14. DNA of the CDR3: TGTGCCACCAAGGGACAGGGGGGAGATTATGTCAAAAACATTCAGTACTTC. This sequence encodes CATKGQGGDYVKNIQYF. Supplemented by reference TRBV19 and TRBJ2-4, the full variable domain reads DGGITQSPKYLFRKEGQNVTLSCEQNLNHDAMYWYRQDPGQGLRLIYYSQIVNDFQKGDIAEGYSVSREKKESFPLTVTSAQKNPTAFYLCATKGQGGDYVKNIQYFGAGTRLSVL.

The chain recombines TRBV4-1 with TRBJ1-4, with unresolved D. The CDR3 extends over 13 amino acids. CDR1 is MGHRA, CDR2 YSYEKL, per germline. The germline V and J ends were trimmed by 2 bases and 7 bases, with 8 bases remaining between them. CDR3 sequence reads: CASSQPEAEKLFF. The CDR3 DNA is TGCGCCAGCAGCCAACCCGAGGCTGAAAAACTGTTTTTT.

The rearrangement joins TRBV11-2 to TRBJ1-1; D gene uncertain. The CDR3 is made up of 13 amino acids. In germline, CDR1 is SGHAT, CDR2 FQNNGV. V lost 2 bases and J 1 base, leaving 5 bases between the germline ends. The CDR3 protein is CASSLTENTEAFF. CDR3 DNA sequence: TGTGCCAGCAGCTTAACAGAGAACACTGAAGCTTTCTTT.

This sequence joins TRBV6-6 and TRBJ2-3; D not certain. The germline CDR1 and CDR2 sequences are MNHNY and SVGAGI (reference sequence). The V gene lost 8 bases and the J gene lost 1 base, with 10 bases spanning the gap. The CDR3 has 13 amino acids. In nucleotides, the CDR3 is TGTGCCAGCGGCCCCCGGGGCACAGATACGCAGTATTTT. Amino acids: CASGPRGTDTQYF.

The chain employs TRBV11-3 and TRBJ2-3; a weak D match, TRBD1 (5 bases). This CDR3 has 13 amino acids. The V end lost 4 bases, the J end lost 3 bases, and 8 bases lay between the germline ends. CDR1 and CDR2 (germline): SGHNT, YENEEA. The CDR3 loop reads CASSSGQTDTQYF. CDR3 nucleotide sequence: TGTGCCAGCAGCTCTGGACAAACAGATACGCAGTATTTT.

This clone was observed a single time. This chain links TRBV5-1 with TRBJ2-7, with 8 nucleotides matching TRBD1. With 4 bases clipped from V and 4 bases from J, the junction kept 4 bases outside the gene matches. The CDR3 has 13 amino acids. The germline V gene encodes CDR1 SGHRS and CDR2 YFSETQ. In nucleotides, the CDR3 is TGCGCCAGCAGCAGGGACAGGCAGTACGAGCAGTACTTC. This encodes CASSRDRQYEQYF.

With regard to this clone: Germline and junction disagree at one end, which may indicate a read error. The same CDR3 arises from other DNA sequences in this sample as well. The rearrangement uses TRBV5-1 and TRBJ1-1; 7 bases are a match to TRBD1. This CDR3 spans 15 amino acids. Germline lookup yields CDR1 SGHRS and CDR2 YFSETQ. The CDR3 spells CASSLLSGGNTEAFF. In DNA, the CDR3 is TGCGCCAGCAGCTTGCTATCAGGGGGTAACACTGAAGCCTTCTTT.

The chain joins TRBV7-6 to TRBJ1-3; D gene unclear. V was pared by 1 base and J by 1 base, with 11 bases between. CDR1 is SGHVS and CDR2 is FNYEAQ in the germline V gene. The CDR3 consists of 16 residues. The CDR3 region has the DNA TGTGCCAGCAGCTTAGGTGGCGGATCATCTGGAAACACCATATATTTT. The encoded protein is CASSLGGGSSGNTIYF.

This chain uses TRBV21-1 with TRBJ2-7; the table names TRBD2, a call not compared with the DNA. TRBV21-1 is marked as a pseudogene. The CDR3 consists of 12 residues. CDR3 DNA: TGTGCCAGCAGCAACTACTCCTACGAGCAGTACTTC. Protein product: CASSNYSYEQYF.

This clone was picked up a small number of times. CDR3 region: CAWRTGTWGGYTF. The CDR3 coding sequence is TGTGCCTGGAGAACCGGGACATGGGGGGGCTACACCTTC. The chain combines TRBV30 with TRBJ1-2; D perhaps matches TRBD1 (6 bases). This CDR3 spans 13 amino acids. V gave up 3 bases and J gave up 8 bases, with 16 bases separating them. Germline V lookup: CDR1 GTSNPN, CDR2 SVGIG (reference sequence).

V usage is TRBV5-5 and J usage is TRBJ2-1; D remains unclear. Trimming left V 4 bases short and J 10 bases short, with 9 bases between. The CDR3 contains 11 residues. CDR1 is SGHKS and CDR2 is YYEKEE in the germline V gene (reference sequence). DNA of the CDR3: TGTGCCAGCAGCCGTGTTTTGGAGCAGTTCTTC. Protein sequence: CASSRVLEQFF.